The clone carrying this T cell receptor beta chain was observed a few times. The data are from a study of human T cells and chemical hapten exposure. TCRdb re-analysed the RACE reads in MiXCR, keeping a single row per CDR3 protein. This table holds 100,000 or so distinct CDR3 sequences, approximately 11% found once. Germline V CDR1 and CDR2: MNHEY, SVGEGT. The length of the CDR3 is 15 residues. The V end was cut by 2 bases, the J end by 5 bases, with 16 bases between. Sample time point: patch test 1, 2 weeks after DPC sensitization. Noted treatment: therapeutic diphenylcyclopropenone sensitization with weekly scalp DPC.

V and J are TRBV6-2 or TRBV6-3 and TRBJ2-7; perhaps D is TRBD1 or TRBD2 (6 bases each). This clonotype originated in a woman aged 40 to 50 with alopecia areata. Some clones in this sample may be carry-over from other donors' samples. Sequences were derived from whole blood, sampled in connection with sensitization to the hapten diphenylcyclopropenone (DPC). As DNA, the CDR3 is TGTGCCAGCAGTTACGAGGGGGGACCGACTAACGAGCAGTACTTC. Encoded protein: CASSYEGGPTNEQYF.